This is a list of T cell receptor beta chains from one sample in a study of OX40 agonist ivuxolimab in advanced cancers. Measured with immunoSEQ multiplex PCR; TCRdb has only the in-frame clones, and not every one. The profile shows some 40,000 clones, 85% of them singletons. Source: CD4+ or CD8+ T cells sorted from blood, taken in a trial of the OX40 agonist ivuxolimab. These receptors all stem from an adult with an advanced solid tumor such as melanoma, head and neck, liver or kidney cancer. Both conserved end residues are trimmed from each CDR3. The order of the fields is CDR3 protein, V gene, J gene.

ASTSTASEKLF,TRBV19,TRBJ1-4
ASSKSNQPQH,TRBV19,TRBJ1-5
ASSSIGTGVRETQY,TRBV7-8,TRBJ2-5
ASSTRPAANTGELF,TRBV19,TRBJ2-2
ASSVGGGDTQY,TRBV9,TRBJ2-3
ASKATDNEKLF,TRBV2,TRBJ1-4
ASSGAETDTQY,TRBV19,TRBJ2-3
ASSPTGEPATYNEQF,TRBV4-1,TRBJ2-1
ASSMTVNQPQH,TRBV2,TRBJ1-5
ASRWTGGSYEQY,TRBV2,TRBJ2-7
ASSGSGSIEQF,TRBV6-5,TRBJ2-1
AWGDRETKNIQY,TRBV30,TRBJ2-4
ASSVDIRTGPDEQY,TRBV9,TRBJ2-7
ASSLVGSSGANVLT,TRBV5-8,TRBJ2-6
ASSIQETQY,TRBV27,TRBJ2-5
ASSLTRTNYGYT,TRBV28,TRBJ1-2
ASSLRGDTGELF,TRBV28,TRBJ2-2
ASSSPGDAVVGETQY,TRBV16,TRBJ2-5
ASSLDSGANVLT,TRBV5-4,TRBJ2-6
ASSQDLFGLAGGPSTQY,TRBV4-1,TRBJ2-3
ASSLGTVYEQY,TRBV7-2,TRBJ2-7
ASSLVRTLSTNEKLF,TRBV7-9,TRBJ1-4
ASSSRRLAAYEQH,TRBV7-8,TRBJ2-7
ASSDRDSPSYEQY,TRBV5-5,TRBJ2-7
ASSVDLTGELF,TRBV9,TRBJ2-2
ASSRSGTGLSYEQY,TRBV7-8,TRBJ2-7
ASLFLAGGLGSDTQY,TRBV11-2,TRBJ2-3
ASSENHGGYT,TRBV6-1,TRBJ1-2
ASSQGLGNTGELF,TRBV4-2,TRBJ2-2
ASSRTGYEQY,TRBV6-6,TRBJ2-7
ASRGSLDQPQH,TRBV6-1,TRBJ1-5
ASSLARGASNTGELF,TRBV5-1,TRBJ2-2
ASSQDTTGAWEQY,TRBV4-2,TRBJ2-7
ASSLGPGGKNTEAF,TRBV5-1,TRBJ1-1
ASSPPIGDNEQF,TRBV18,TRBJ2-1
ASSLKVRNSPLH,TRBV7-3,TRBJ1-6
ASSSGTGGNEQF,TRBV2,TRBJ2-1
ASSRQTVSYEQY,TRBV18,TRBJ2-7
ASSVTGTSNNEQF,TRBV2,TRBJ2-1
ASSFISSYEQY,TRBV5-1,TRBJ2-7
ASSSWGEGDEQF,TRBV6-6,TRBJ2-1
ASSEGVADFYGYT,TRBV6-1,TRBJ1-2
ASSRQGDLNTGELF,TRBV7-3,TRBJ2-2
ASSLSPAEKLF,TRBV5-8,TRBJ1-4
SVAVGDSNQPQH,TRBV29-1,TRBJ1-5
SVEIPLAGNTDTQY,TRBV29-1,TRBJ2-3
ASNRATIGYT,TRBV7-9,TRBJ1-2
ASSLEYRDWGRANEQF,TRBV4-1,TRBJ2-1
ASSEGLVGLITDTQY,TRBV6-1,TRBJ2-3
ASSPGLAGVVYNEQF,TRBV19,TRBJ2-1
ASSGDQPGLAGQETQY,TRBV9,TRBJ2-5
ASSLQGHTEAF,TRBV6-5,TRBJ1-1
ASRTGGAVQPQH,TRBV2,TRBJ1-5
ASSSLGGIQY,TRBV11-2,TRBJ2-4
ASKTSGTGWDTQY,TRBV6-1,TRBJ2-3
ARLDRGNTGELF,TRBV6-5,TRBJ2-2
ASSFRASSYNSPLH,TRBV5-1,TRBJ1-6
ASSEGPGGQPQH,TRBV6-1,TRBJ1-5
ASRLARGPQPQH,TRBV12-2,TRBJ1-5
ASTWAGGTDTQY,TRBV6-1,TRBJ2-3